This TCR beta chain originates from a study of T cells in Graves' hyperthyroidism and ophthalmopathy. On the study more broadly: Peripheral blood draws took place at initial diagnosis, ahead of any treatment.

Together with thyroid ultrasound, orbital computed tomography, serum thyroxine and TRAb, clinical symptoms were used for diagnoses. Remarks on this clonotype: Its antigen is as yet unknown.

Germline V CDR1 and CDR2: LNHDA, SQIVND (reference sequence). The V gene lost 3 bases and the J gene lost 5 bases, with 14 bases spanning the gap. This CDR3 is built from 15 residues. Points from the study as a whole: Most clonotypes expanded in the thyroid (above 0.001) were also present in blood.

Template material for amplifying TCR beta CDR3 regions consisted of RNA transcripts. HTBI primers were used for first-round RT-PCR of the TCR CDR3. TCRdb called the multiplex PCR reads again in MiXCR, with one record for every CDR3 protein. The profile shows under 350,000 distinct CDR3 sequences, about an eighth of them singletons. The V and J genes are TRBV19 and TRBJ1-3; D is unclear. This sequence originates from a woman younger than 45 with Graves' hyperthyroidism that later progressed to Graves' ophthalmopathy. Sequenced material: blood. CDR3 DNA: TGTGCCAGTAGTATCTGGGGAGTCCCGCGAAACACCATATATTTT. Its protein product is CASSIWGVPRNTIYF.